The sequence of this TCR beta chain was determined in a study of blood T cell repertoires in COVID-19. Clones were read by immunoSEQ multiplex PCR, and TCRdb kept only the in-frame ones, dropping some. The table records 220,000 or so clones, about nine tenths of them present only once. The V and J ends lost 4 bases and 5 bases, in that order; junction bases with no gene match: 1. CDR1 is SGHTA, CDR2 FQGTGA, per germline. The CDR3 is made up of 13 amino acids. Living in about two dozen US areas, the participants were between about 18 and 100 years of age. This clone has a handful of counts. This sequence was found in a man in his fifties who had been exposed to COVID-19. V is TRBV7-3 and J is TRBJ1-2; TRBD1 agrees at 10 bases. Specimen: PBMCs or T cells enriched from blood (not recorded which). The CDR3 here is CASSSGQGYGYTF. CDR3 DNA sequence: TGTGCCAGCAGCTCGGGACAGGGGTATGGCTACACCTTC.